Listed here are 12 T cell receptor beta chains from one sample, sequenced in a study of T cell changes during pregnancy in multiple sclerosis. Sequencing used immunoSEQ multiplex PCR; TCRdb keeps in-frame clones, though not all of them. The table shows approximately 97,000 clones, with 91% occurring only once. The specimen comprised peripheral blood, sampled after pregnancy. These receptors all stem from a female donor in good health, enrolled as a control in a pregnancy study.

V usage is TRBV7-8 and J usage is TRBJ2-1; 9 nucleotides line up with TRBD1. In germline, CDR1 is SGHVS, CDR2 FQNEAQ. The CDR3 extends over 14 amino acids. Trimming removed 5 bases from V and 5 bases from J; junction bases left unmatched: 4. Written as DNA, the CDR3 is TGTGCCAGCAGCGTCCGGGACAGGGACAATGAGCAGTTCTTC. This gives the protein CASSVRDRDNEQFF.

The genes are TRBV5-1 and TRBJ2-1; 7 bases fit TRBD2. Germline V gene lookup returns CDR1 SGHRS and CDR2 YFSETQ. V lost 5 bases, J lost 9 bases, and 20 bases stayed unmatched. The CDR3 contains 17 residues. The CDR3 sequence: CASRAATGGGPTAEQFF. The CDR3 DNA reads TGCGCCAGCAGGGCGGCAACTGGGGGGGGACCAACCGCTGAGCAGTTCTTC.

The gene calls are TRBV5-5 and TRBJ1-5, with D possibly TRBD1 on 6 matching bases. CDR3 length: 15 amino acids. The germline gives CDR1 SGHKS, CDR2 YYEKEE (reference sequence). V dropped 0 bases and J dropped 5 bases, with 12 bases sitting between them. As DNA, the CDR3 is TGTGCCAGCAGCTTGGGGGGGACACTGGATCAGCCCCAGCATTTT. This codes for CASSLGGTLDQPQHF.

This chain's CDR3 is CASSEGGGSTDTQYF. For the CDR3, the DNA is TGTGCCAGCAGCGAGGGCGGCGGTAGCACAGATACGCAGTATTTT. The chain couples TRBV7-3 to TRBJ2-3, with a weak D call TRBD2 (5 bases). The germline V and J ends were trimmed by 5 bases and 0 bases, with 12 bases remaining between them. CDR1 and CDR2 (germline): SGHTA, FQGTGA. The CDR3 totals 15 residues.

For the CDR3, the DNA is TGTGCCAGCAGTGAAGACGGGACTAGCGGGGGGGAGGCAGATACGCAGTATTTT. Amino acids: CASSEDGTSGGEADTQYF. V and J are TRBV25-1 and TRBJ2-3; TRBD2 matches at 16 bases. Per the germline V gene, CDR1 is MGHDK and CDR2 is SYGVNS. V lost 2 bases, J lost 4 bases, and 6 bases stayed unmatched. The CDR3 is 18 residues long.

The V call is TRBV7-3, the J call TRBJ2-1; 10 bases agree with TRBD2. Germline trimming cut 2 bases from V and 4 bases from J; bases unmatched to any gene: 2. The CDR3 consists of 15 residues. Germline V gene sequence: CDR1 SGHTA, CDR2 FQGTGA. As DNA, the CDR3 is TGTGCCAGCAGCTTAGGACTAGCGGTATACAATGAGCAGTTCTTC. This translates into CASSLGLAVYNEQFF.

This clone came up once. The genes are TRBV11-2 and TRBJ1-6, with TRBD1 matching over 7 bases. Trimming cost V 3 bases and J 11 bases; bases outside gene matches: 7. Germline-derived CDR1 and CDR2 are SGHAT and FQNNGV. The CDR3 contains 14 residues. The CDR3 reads CASSLSQGSTPLHF. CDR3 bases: TGTGCCAGCAGCTTGTCACAGGGGTCGACACCCCTCCACTTT.

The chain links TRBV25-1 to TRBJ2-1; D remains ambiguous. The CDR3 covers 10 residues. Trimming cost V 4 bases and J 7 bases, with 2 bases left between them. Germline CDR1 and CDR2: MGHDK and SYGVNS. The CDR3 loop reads CASSANEQFF. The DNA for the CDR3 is TGTGCCAGCAGTGCAAATGAGCAGTTCTTC.

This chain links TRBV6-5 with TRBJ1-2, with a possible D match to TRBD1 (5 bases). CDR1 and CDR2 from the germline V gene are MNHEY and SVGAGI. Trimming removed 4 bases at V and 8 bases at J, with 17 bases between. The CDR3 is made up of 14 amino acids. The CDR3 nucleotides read TGTGCCAGCAGTTCCTATCACACGGCAGGGGGCTACACCTTC. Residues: CASSSYHTAGGYTF.

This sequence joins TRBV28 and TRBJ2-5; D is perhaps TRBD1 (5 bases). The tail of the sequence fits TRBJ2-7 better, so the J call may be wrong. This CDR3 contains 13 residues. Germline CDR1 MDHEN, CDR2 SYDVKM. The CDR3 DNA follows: TGTGCCAGCAGTCCAGGGTTATCCTACGAGCAGTACTTC. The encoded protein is CASSPGLSYEQYF.

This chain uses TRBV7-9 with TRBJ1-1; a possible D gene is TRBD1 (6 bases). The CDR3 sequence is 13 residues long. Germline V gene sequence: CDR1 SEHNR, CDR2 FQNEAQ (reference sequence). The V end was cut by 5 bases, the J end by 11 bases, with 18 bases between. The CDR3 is CASSTQVRGAAFF. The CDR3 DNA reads TGTGCCAGCAGCACCCAAGTGCGGGGGGCGGCTTTCTTT.

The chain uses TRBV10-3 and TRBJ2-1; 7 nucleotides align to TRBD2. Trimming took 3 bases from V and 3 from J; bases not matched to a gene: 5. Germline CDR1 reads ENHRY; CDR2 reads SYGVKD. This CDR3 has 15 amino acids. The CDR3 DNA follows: TGTGCCATCAGTGATAAGTCTAGCGGCTACAATGAGCAGTTCTTC. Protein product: CAISDKSSGYNEQFF.